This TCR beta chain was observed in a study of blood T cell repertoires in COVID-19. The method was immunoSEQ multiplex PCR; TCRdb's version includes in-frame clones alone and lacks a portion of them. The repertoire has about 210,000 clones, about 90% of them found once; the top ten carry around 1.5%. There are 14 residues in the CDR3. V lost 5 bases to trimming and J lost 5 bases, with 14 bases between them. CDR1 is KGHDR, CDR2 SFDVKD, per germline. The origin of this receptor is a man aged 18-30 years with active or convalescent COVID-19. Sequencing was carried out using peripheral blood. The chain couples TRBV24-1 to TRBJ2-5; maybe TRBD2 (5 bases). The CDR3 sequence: CATSAADSVETQYF. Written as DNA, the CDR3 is TGTGCCACCAGTGCTGCGGACTCAGTGGAGACCCAGTACTTC.